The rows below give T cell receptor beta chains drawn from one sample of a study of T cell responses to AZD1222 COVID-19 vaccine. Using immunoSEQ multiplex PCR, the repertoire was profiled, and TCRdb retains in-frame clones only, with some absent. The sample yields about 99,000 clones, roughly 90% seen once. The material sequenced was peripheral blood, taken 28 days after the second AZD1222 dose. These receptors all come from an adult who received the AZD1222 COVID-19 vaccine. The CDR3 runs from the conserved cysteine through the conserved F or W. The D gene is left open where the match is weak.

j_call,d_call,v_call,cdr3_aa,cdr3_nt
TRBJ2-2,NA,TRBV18,CASSRSGGAGTGELFF,TGTGCCAGCTCCCGGTCCGGGGGTGCCGGAACCGGGGAGCTGTTTTTT
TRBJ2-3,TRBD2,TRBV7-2,CASSLRAAGATDTQYF,TGTGCCAGCAGCTTAAGGGCAGCGGGAGCCACAGATACGCAGTATTTT
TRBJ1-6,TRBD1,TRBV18,CASSPGQGNNSPLHF,TGTGCCAGCTCACCCGGACAGGGGAATAATTCACCCCTCCACTTT
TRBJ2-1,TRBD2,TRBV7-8,CASSVGLAWNEQFF,TGTGCCAGCAGCGTGGGACTAGCGTGGAATGAGCAGTTCTTC
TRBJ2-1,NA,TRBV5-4,CASSLPSGQYNEQFF,TGTGCCAGCAGCTTGCCCAGCGGACAGTACAATGAGCAGTTCTTC
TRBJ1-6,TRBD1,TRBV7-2,CASSGRDRGNSPLHF,TGTGCCAGCAGCGGAAGGGACAGGGGCAATTCACCCCTCCACTTT
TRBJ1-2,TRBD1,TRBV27,CASASGTGGYYGYTF,TGTGCCAGCGCGTCCGGGACAGGGGGCTACTATGGCTACACCTTC
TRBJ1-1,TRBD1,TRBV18,CASSLLGTGATEAFF,TGTGCCAGCTCACTTCTAGGGACAGGGGCCACTGAAGCTTTCTTT
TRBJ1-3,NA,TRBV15,CATSGGTAGNTIYF,TGTGCCACCAGCGGAGGGACGGCTGGAAACACCATATATTTT
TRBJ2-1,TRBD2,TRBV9,CASSVVSAIAGNEQFF,TGTGCCAGCAGCGTAGTGTCCGCTATAGCGGGCAATGAGCAGTTCTTC
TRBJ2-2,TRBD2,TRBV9,CASSVAAGVGTGELFF,TGTGCCAGCAGCGTAGCAGCGGGAGTTGGGACCGGGGAGCTGTTTTTT
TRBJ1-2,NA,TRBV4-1,CASSQDRHYGYTF,TGCGCCAGCAGCCAAGATCGGCACTATGGCTACACCTTC
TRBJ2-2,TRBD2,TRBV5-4,CASSLLAGGAGELFF,TGTGCCAGCAGCTTGCTAGCGGGAGGCGCCGGGGAGCTGTTTTTT
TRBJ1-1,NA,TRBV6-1,CASSEANRERAFF,TGTGCCAGCAGTGAAGCGAACAGGGAGAGAGCTTTCTTT